Listed below are T cell receptor beta chains from one sample, sequenced in a study of blood T cell repertoires in COVID-19. Some clones are missing from TCRdb's copy, which holds only in-frame ones; the method was immunoSEQ multiplex PCR. Among nearly 70,000 clones listed, 80% to 85% were seen once. Sequenced sample: peripheral blood. All receptors come from a woman older than 75 with acute or convalescent COVID-19. The CDR3 runs from the conserved cysteine through the conserved F or W. A D gene is named only where the DNA matches it firmly. Some rows mark clone size as missing; the rest say once, few, many or name a class of expanded clone.

TGCGCCAGCAGTGGGGGGAACACAGATACGCAGTATTTT	CASSGGNTDTQYF	TRBV5-1	TRBJ2-3	-	-
TGTGCCAGCAGCCAAGGGGGGACTAGAGCAGGCAATGAGCAGTTCTTC	CASSQGGTRAGNEQFF	TRBV3-1/TRBV3-2	TRBJ2-1	TRBD2	-
TGTGCCAGCACCCCGGCGCAGGGTTATTCACCCCTCCACTTT	CASTPAQGYSPLHF	TRBV7-2	TRBJ1-6	-	few
TGCAGCGTGGACAAGGGACAAGAGAACACCATATATTTT	CSVDKGQENTIYF	TRBV29-1	TRBJ1-3	-	-
TGTGCCAGCAGGGACGACAGGGGGCCAGAGACCCAGTACTTC	CASRDDRGPETQYF	TRBV6-5	TRBJ2-5	TRBD1	-
TGTGCCAGCAGTTCAGACAGTGACACTGAAGCTTTCTTT	CASSSDSDTEAFF	TRBV6-5	TRBJ1-1	-	-
TGTGCCAGCAGCCAGGAGGGGAACACTGAAGCTTTCTTT	CASSQEGNTEAFF	TRBV5-4	TRBJ1-1	-	few
TGTGCCAGCAGCGTTAGCGGGGGGGCGTCCGGGGAGCTGTTTTTT	CASSVSGGASGELFF	TRBV9	TRBJ2-2	TRBD2	-
TGTGCCAGCAGCGTAGCTCCATTCTTGGGGACAGGGGCCACAGATACGCAGTATTTT	CASSVAPFLGTGATDTQYF	TRBV9	TRBJ2-3	TRBD1	-
TGTGCCAGTAGTCTAACCCCGGGACAGGGGGAAGACGAGCAGTACTTC	CASSLTPGQGEDEQYF	TRBV19	TRBJ2-7	TRBD1	-
TGTGCCAGCAGTGAAGCGGAGCGGGGCACGGGTACGCAGTATTTT	CASSEAERGTGTQYF	TRBV2	TRBJ2-3	TRBD2	-
TGCGCCAGCAGCTTGACAGGGCCCCCTGACGAGCAGTACTTC	CASSLTGPPDEQYF	TRBV5-1	TRBJ2-7	-	-
TGTGCCAGCAGCCGTGGACAGGGGGCTAGAACTGAAGCTTTCTTT	CASSRGQGARTEAFF	TRBV9	TRBJ1-1	TRBD1	-
TGTGCCAGCAGCCCCAGGGGGCTAGGAAACACCATATATTTT	CASSPRGLGNTIYF	TRBV6-2/TRBV6-3	TRBJ1-3	TRBD1	-
TGTGCCAGCTCACCGGGAGCGGGGGCCTCTGGAAACACCATATATTTT	CASSPGAGASGNTIYF	TRBV18	TRBJ1-3	-	once
TGCGCCAGCAGCCCCGGACACGGAGATATCTATGGCTACACCTTC	CASSPGHGDIYGYTF	TRBV5-1	TRBJ1-2	-	-
TGTGCCAGCAGCTTAGGGGCGTTTTTGGATACGCAGTATTTT	CASSLGAFLDTQYF	TRBV7-8	TRBJ2-3	-	-